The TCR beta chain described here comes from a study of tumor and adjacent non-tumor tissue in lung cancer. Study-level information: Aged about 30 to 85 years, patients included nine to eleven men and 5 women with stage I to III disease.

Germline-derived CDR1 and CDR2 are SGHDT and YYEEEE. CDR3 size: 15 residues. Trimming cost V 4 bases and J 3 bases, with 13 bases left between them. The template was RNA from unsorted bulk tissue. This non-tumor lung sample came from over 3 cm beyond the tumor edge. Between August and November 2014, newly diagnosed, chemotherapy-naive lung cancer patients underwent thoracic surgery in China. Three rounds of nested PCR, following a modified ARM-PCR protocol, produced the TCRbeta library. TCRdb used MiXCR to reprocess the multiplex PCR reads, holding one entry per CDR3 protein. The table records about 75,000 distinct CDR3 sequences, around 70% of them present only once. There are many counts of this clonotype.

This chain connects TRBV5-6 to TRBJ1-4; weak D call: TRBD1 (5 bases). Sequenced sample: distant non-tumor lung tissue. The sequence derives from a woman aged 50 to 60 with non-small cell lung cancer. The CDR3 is CASSPQAGPNEKLFF. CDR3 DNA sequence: TGTGCCAGCAGCCCACAGGCGGGTCCTAATGAAAAACTGTTTTTT.